What follows describes a single T cell receptor (beta chain). Its antigen is as yet unknown. This specimen belongs to a study of STAT3 mutations in large granular lymphocyte leukemia. Overall study findings and caveats: At least one immunodominant TCR beta clonotype appeared in every T-cell large granular lymphocyte leukemia patient.

The CDR3 has 13 amino acids. Trimming took 0 bases from V and 6 from J, leaving 7 bases between them. Germline V gene sequence: CDR1 MNHNY, CDR2 SVGAGI (reference sequence). Clones were read by immunoSEQ multiplex PCR, and TCRdb kept only the in-frame ones, dropping some. The sample holds 35,000 to 50,000 clones, approximately 78% seen once. This clonotype originated in a human donor with T large granular lymphocyte leukemia. Some clones in this sample may be carry-over from other donors' samples. The sequenced sample consisted of PBMCs. The gene calls are TRBV6-6 and TRBJ2-3; D is ambiguous. The CDR3: CASSYSIDDTQYF. In DNA, the CDR3 is TGTGCCAGCAGTTACTCGATCGACGATACGCAGTATTTT.